The clone carrying this T cell receptor beta chain has ten or more counts. Its target is unknown. Looked up from germline, CDR1 is DFQATT and CDR2 is SNEGSKA (reference sequence). CDR3 length: 14 amino acids. The germline V and J ends were trimmed by 0 bases and 3 bases, with 11 bases remaining between them. TCR beta libraries were made by quantitative 5'-RACE with molecular barcodes. TCRdb reprocessed the 5' RACE reads with MiXCR, giving one entry per CDR3 protein. The top ten clones hold around 0.64% of a sample with some 250,000 distinct CDR3 sequences, roughly 25% of them seen once. The data were taken from a study of CD8 T cells in ankylosing spondylitis. Whole-study findings and limits: From matched ankylosing spondylitis synovial fluid, disease-linked clones were reportedly recovered at significantly enriched levels. Disease-linked clones bore a CD8+ phenotype and were relatively rare in peripheral blood. Blood of patients with ankylosing spondylitis appeared to be characterized by a TCR beta motif of eight highly homologous variants.

The clonotype comes from a male donor with ankylosing spondylitis or in good health (not recorded which). The sample taken for sequencing was blood, either unsorted or a sorted T cell fraction (not recorded which). V and J are TRBV20-1 and TRBJ1-2; a weak D match, TRBD1 (6 bases). CDR3 sequence reads: CSARDDRRDYGYTF. The CDR3, as DNA: TGCAGTGCTAGAGATGACAGGCGAGACTATGGCTACACCTTC.